The sequence of this TCR beta chain was determined in a study of preoperative IRX-2 immunotherapy in early breast cancer. Method: immunoSEQ multiplex PCR; TCRdb's copy keeps in-frame clones and lacks some. The sample consists of roughly 57,000 clones, less than 95% of them appearing once. Trimming took 4 bases from V and 3 from J; bases not matched to a gene: 4. Germline V gives CDR1 SGHRS, CDR2 YFSETQ. This CDR3 has 15 residues. Treatment noted: preoperative locoregional IRX-2 cytokine immunotherapy. This rearrangement joins TRBV5-1 to TRBJ2-2; 9 bases agree with TRBD1. This material was collected from a patient treated with IRX-2 immunotherapy. The sequence was collected from a human donor with breast cancer. The CDR3 DNA follows: TGCGCCAGCAGCCAACAGGGGGCGGACACCGGGGAGCTGTTTTTT. It encodes CASSQQGADTGELFF. The variable domain in full, completed from reference TRBV5-1 and TRBJ2-2, reads KAGVTQTPRYLIKTRGQQVTLSCSPISGHRSVSWYQQTPGQGLQFLFEYFSETQRNKGNFPGRFSGRQFSNSRSEMNVSTLELGDSALYLCASSQQGADTGELFFGEGSRLTVL.